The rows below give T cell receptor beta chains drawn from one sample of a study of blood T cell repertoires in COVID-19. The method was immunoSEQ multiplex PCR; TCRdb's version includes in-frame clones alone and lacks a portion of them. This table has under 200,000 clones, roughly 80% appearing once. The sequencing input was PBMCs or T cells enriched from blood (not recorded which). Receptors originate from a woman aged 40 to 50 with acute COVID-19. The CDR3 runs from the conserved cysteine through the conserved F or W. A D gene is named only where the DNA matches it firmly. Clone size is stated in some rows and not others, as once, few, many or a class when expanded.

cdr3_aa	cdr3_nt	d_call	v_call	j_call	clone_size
CASSLGGQGRTEAFF	TGTGCCAGCAGCTTAGGGGGGCAGGGGCGGACTGAAGCTTTCTTT	.	TRBV11-2	TRBJ1-1	.
CASSFGSRPHGYTF	TGTGCCAGCAGTTTCGGGTCTCGGCCACATGGCTACACCTTC	.	TRBV25-1	TRBJ1-2	.
CASRGANYGYTF	TGTGCAAGCAGGGGGGCGAATTATGGCTACACCTTC	TRBD1	TRBV6-5	TRBJ1-2	.
CASSRQRGTVGNEQFF	TGTGCCAGCAGCCGCCAAAGGGGGACGGTCGGCAATGAGCAGTTCTTC	.	TRBV7-2	TRBJ2-1	.
CASSPPGGNEQFF	TGTGCCAGCAGCCCCCCCGGGGGGAATGAGCAGTTCTTC	TRBD2	TRBV3-1/TRBV3-2	TRBJ2-1	once
CASSLNRGLGSGNTIYF	TGCGCCAGCAGCTTAAACAGGGGATTGGGCTCTGGAAACACCATATATTTT	TRBD1	TRBV5-1	TRBJ1-3	.
CASSAEGGWSPEAFF	TGTGCCAGCAGCGCCGAAGGGGGATGGTCCCCTGAAGCTTTCTTT	.	TRBV9	TRBJ1-1	once
CASSQGTGNQPQHF	TGTGCCAGCAGCCAGGGGACAGGAAATCAGCCCCAGCATTTT	TRBD1	TRBV4-2	TRBJ1-5	few
CASSEGQTAQETQYF	TGCGCCAGCAGTGAAGGACAGACAGCCCAAGAGACCCAGTACTTC	.	TRBV10-1	TRBJ2-5	.
CASSLGRQGTYEQYF	TGTGCCAGCAGCTTGGGTCGTCAGGGGACCTACGAGCAGTACTTC	.	TRBV7-8	TRBJ2-7	.
CASSIMRVKSPLHF	TGTGCCAGTAGTATCATGAGGGTTAAGTCACCCCTCCACTTT	.	TRBV19	TRBJ1-6	.